These 3 T cell receptor beta chains were all obtained from the same sample, sequenced in a study of beta chain features in type 1 diabetes. The study's findings and limits: Type 1 diabetes patients showed a moderate but significant shortening of TCRB CDR3s in all four CD4+ subsets.

Antigens for these TCRs are unknown. Expressed TCRB transcripts were sequenced because the entire RNA isolate underwent reverse transcription. Sequencing used immunoSEQ multiplex PCR; TCRdb keeps in-frame clones, though not all of them. The profile shows some 350,000 clones, around 10% of them singletons. The source material was central memory CD4+ T cells from blood. These receptors were taken from a man aged 30-40 years with type 1 diabetes.

This sequence joins TRBV7-2 and TRBJ2-3, with D perhaps matching TRBD1 (6 bases). Trimming pared 0 bases from V and 0 bases from J, leaving 10 bases between. This CDR3 spans 16 amino acids. The germline CDR1 and CDR2 sequences are SGHTA and FQGNSA. The CDR3, as DNA: TGTGCCAGCAGCTTAGCGGGGGCTGCCAGCACAGATACGCAGTATTTT. Translating gives CASSLAGAASTDTQYF.

This clone was seen only a few times. This sequence joins TRBV4-2 and TRBJ2-7; possible D gene TRBD2, 5 bases. Trimming left V 1 base short and J 3 bases short, with 13 bases between. The germline V gene has CDR1 LGHNA and CDR2 YNFKEQ. The CDR3 is made up of 15 amino acids. The CDR3 here is CASSQAVTRDYEQYF. CDR3 sequence (DNA): TGTGCCAGCAGCCAAGCCGTTACTAGAGACTACGAGCAGTACTTC.

This clone showed up many times. This chain joins TRBV5-1 and TRBJ2-7; D remains unclear. This CDR3 contains 15 residues. Trimming cost V 5 bases and J 0 bases, with 15 bases left between them. Per the germline V gene, CDR1 is SGHRS and CDR2 is YFSETQ. CDR3 sequence: CASRLLDVDSYEQYF. The DNA of the CDR3 is TGCGCCAGCAGGCTGTTGGACGTCGACTCCTACGAGCAGTACTTC.